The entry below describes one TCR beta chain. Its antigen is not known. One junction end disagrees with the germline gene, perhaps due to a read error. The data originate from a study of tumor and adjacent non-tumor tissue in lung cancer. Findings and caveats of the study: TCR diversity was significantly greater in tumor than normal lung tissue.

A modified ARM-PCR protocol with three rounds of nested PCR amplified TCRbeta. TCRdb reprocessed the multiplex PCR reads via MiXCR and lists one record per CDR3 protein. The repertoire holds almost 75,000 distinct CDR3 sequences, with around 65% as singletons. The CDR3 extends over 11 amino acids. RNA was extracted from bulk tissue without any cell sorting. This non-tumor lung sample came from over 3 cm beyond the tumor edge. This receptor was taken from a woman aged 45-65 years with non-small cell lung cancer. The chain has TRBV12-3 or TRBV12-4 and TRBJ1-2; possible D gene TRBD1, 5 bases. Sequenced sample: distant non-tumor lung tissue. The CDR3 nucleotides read TGTGCCAGCAGTGTAGGGACTGGCTGCACCTTC. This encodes CASSVGTGCTF.